A selection of T cell receptor beta chains follows, all from one sample in a study of blood T cell repertoires in COVID-19. Only in-frame clones appear in the TCRdb table, and some are missing; sequencing was by immunoSEQ multiplex PCR. The sample has nearly 40,000 clones, roughly nine tenths seen once. Input material: peripheral blood. All receptors derive from a man aged 50-60 years in a cohort sampled during active COVID-19. Both conserved end residues are part of each CDR3. Rows give clone size only sometimes, using once, few, many, or a class for an expanded clone.

v_call,clone_size,j_call,cdr3_aa
TRBV28,medium-sized,TRBJ1-5,CASSWNREGDLGNQPQHF
TRBV5-4,.,TRBJ1-2,CASSLAIEGGGVGYTF
TRBV7-6,.,TRBJ2-1,CASSPGAGPMNEQFF
TRBV4-1,.,TRBJ1-6,CASSQVHLGQGDSPLHF
TRBV6-5,.,TRBJ2-5,CASSYSDILETQYF
TRBV9,once,TRBJ1-5,CASSGGGDQPQHF
TRBV4-3,.,TRBJ2-5,CASSQGGGAQETQYF
TRBV5-1,.,TRBJ1-6,CASSLDHQNSPLHF
TRBV5-4,once,TRBJ2-5,CASSAWDRGGEETQYF
TRBV7-3,.,TRBJ1-2,CASSLTPRLEGGYTF
TRBV6-5,.,TRBJ1-1,CASSQDRGGTEAFF
TRBV21-1,.,TRBJ1-3,CARIGQGRSGNTIYF
TRBV7-8,once,TRBJ1-6,CASSVDNYNSPLHF
TRBV24-1,.,TRBJ2-1,CATSGSGSSYNEQFF
TRBV19,.,TRBJ2-2,CASREREMPGELFF
TRBV19,.,TRBJ1-6,CASRIGGQQRVRSPLHF
TRBV6-2/TRBV6-3,.,TRBJ2-5,CASSYGTGGTQYF
TRBV4-2,.,TRBJ1-5,CASSQTGNQPQHF
TRBV11-3,.,TRBJ2-1,CASSLGQGRREQFF
TRBV7-8,.,TRBJ2-7,CASSLSDAGQYF
TRBV7-8,.,TRBJ1-1,CASSLDSGWVAEAFF
TRBV19,.,TRBJ1-1,CASKQGRRMNTEAFF
TRBV6-1,.,TRBJ2-7,CASSEPPGQSAGEQYF
TRBV7-6,.,TRBJ1-1,CASRSDRGYEAFF
TRBV5-1,.,TRBJ1-2,CASSPYSSGANYGYTF